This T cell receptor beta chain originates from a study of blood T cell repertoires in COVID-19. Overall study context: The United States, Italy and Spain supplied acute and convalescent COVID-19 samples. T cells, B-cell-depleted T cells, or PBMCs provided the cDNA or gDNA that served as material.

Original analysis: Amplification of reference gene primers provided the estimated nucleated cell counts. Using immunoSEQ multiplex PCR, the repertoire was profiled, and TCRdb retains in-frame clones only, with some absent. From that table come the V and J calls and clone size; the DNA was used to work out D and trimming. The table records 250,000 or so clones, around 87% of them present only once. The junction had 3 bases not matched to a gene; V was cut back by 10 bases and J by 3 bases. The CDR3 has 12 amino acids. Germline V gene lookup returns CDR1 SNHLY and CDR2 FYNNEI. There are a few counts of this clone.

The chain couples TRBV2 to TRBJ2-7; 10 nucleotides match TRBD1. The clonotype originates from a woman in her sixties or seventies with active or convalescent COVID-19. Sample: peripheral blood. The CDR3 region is CATGTGVYEQYF. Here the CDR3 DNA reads TGTGCCACCGGGACAGGGGTCTACGAGCAGTACTTC.